This T cell receptor beta chain comes out of a study of shared T cell receptors in the human thymus. Data came from immunoSEQ multiplex PCR; TCRdb stores just in-frame clones and leaves some out. The sample shows hundreds of thousands of clones, about 95% of them seen only once. This receptor was obtained from a human donor. The specimen was thymocytes.

The chain's CDR3 is CASSYHTGPQPQHF. The CDR3 bases are TGTGCCAGCAGCTATCATACAGGGCCTCAGCCCCAGCATTTT. V and J are TRBV28 and TRBJ1-5; D may be TRBD1 (6 bases). CDR3 size: 14 residues. Trimming stripped 6 bases from V and 6 bases from J, with 15 bases between. CDR1 and CDR2 (germline): MDHEN, SYDVKM.